The 8 T cell receptor beta chains given below trace back to one sample, sequenced in a study of blood T cell repertoires in COVID-19 (dated by TCRdb to about 2020). The protocol used for the library was the immunoSEQ multiplex PCR assay. TCRdb mirrors the immuneACCESS table, restricted to in-frame sequences. Some clones are absent from its copies; in checked studies, under half trace to an unresolved V gene, and the reason for the others is unknown. For this sample the table gives some 190,000 clones, of which 80% to 90% were detected only once. Together, the top ten hold 3.3% of the sample. Sequenced material: peripheral blood. The receptors here all came from a man between 60 and 75 years old with acute or convalescent COVID-19.

The V call is TRBV7-2, the J call TRBJ1-2; 8 bases agree with TRBD1. CDR3 length: 16 amino acids. With 1 base clipped from V and 4 bases from J, the junction kept 8 bases outside the gene matches. Per the germline V gene, CDR1 is SGHTA and CDR2 is FQGNSA. Here the CDR3 DNA reads TGTGCCAGCAGCTTAGATCCCCAGGGACAGGCCTATGGCTACACCTTC. It encodes CASSLDPQGQAYGYTF.

This clone occurred a few times. The CDR3 region has the DNA TGTGCCAGCAGTGAGCAGGACAGGGCGAATCAGCCCCAGCATTTT. As protein: CASSEQDRANQPQHF. The V gene is TRBV6-1, the J gene TRBJ1-5, with 8 bases matching TRBD1. V lost 3 bases, J lost 4 bases, and 5 bases stayed unmatched. Germline V gives CDR1 MNHNS, CDR2 SASEGT. The CDR3 is made up of 15 amino acids.

V is TRBV14 and J is TRBJ2-7; 11 bases align to TRBD2. Germline V lookup: CDR1 SGHDN, CDR2 FVKESK. The trim removed 1 base at V and 6 bases at J, leaving 14 bases unmatched. The CDR3 spans 18 residues. The CDR3 nucleotides read TGTGCCAGCAGCCAAGGTTTCGGCGGAACTAGCGGGAGCGGCGAGCAGTACTTC. It translates to CASSQGFGGTSGSGEQYF. Filled out from reference TRBV14 and TRBJ2-7, the complete variable domain reads EAGVTQFPSHSVIEKGQTVTLRCDPISGHDNLYWYRRVMGKEIKFLLHFVKESKQDESGMPNNRFLAERTGGTYSTLKVQPAELEDSGVYFCASSQGFGGTSGSGEQYFGPGTRLTVT.

This clone has just a few counts. The V and J genes are TRBV6-4 and TRBJ1-1, with D unclear. Germline V lookup: CDR1 MRHNA, CDR2 SNTAGT. CDR3 length: 13 residues. V lost 9 bases, J lost 5 bases, and 16 bases lay in between. DNA for the CDR3: TGTGCCAGTTCCCTCGACGGGATGACTGAAGCTTTCTTT. Translated: CASSLDGMTEAFF.

The V call is TRBV7-2, the J call TRBJ2-1, with 13 bases aligning to TRBD2. Germline V lookup: CDR1 SGHTA, CDR2 FQGNSA. V shed 5 bases and J 6 bases; nucleotides not matched to a gene: 4. The CDR3 contains 15 residues. The CDR3 loop is CASSLGLAGVNEQFF. The DNA of the CDR3 is TGTGCCAGCAGCCTCGGACTAGCGGGAGTCAATGAGCAGTTCTTC.

This chain uses TRBV7-3 with TRBJ2-5; the match to TRBD2 covers 9 bases. V lost 2 bases to trimming and J lost 5 bases; unmatched junction nucleotides: 6. The CDR3 runs 15 residues. Per germline, CDR1 SGHTA and CDR2 FQGTGA. DNA of the CDR3: TGTGCCAGCAGCTTATTAGCGGGAGCAGGGGAGACCCAGTACTTC. Translation: CASSLLAGAGETQYF.

This clone has ten or more counts. The rearrangement uses TRBV2 and TRBJ1-5; D might be TRBD1 (6 bases). CDR3 length: 13 residues. Trimming removed 6 bases at V and 8 bases at J, with 14 bases between. Germline V gives CDR1 SNHLY, CDR2 FYNNEI. The CDR3 DNA reads as TGTGCCAGCAGCCGGGAGGGGGGGGAGCCCCAGCATTTT. The encoded protein is CASSREGGEPQHF.

This clone was recorded once. V is TRBV7-9 and J is TRBJ1-4; 8 nucleotides line up with TRBD1. The CDR3 consists of 15 residues. V trimming: 6 bases; J trimming: 0 bases; junction bases outside the gene matches: 3. CDR1 SEHNR and CDR2 FQNEAQ come from the germline V gene (reference sequence). This CDR3 reads CASSLTGATNEKLFF. The CDR3 nucleotides read TGTGCCAGCAGTTTGACAGGGGCAACTAATGAAAAACTGTTTTTT. The whole variable domain, filled in from reference TRBV7-9 and TRBJ1-4, reads DTGVSQNPRHKITKRGQNVTFRCDPISEHNRLYWYRQTLGQGPEFLTYFQNEAQLEKSRLLSDRFSAERPKGSFSTLEIQRTEQGDSAMYLCASSLTGATNEKLFFGSGTQLSVL.